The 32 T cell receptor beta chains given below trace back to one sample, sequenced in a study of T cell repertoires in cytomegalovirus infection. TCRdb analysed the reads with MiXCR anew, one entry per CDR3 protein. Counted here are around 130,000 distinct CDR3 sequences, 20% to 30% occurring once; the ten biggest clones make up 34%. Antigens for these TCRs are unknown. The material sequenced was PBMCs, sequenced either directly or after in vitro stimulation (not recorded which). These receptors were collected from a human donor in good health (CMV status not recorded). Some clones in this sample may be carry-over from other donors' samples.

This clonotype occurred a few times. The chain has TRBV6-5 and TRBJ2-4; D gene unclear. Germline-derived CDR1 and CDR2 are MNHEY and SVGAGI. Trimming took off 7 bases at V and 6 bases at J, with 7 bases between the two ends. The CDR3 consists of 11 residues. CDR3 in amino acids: CASTKGNIQYF. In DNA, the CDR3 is TGTGCCAGCACCAAGGGAAACATTCAGTACTTC.

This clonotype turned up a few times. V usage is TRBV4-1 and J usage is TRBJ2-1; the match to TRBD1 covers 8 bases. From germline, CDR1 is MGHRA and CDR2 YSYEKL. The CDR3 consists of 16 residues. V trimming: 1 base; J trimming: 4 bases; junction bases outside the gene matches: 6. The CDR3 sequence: CASSQGRDRGYNEQFF. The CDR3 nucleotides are TGCGCCAGCAGCCAAGGAAGAGACAGGGGTTACAATGAGCAGTTCTTC.

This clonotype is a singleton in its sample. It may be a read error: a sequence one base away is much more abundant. The DNA of the CDR3 is TGTGCCAGCAGCCCCAACGGGTCCGGCACAGATACGCAGTATTTT. Translating gives CASSPNGSGTDTQYF. The chain recombines TRBV7-2 with TRBJ2-3; no clear D. The germline V gene has CDR1 SGHTA and CDR2 FQGNSA. Trimming took off 5 bases at V and 1 base at J, with 13 bases between the two ends. The CDR3 has 15 residues. Looking up the rest from reference TRBV7-2 and TRBJ2-3 gives the full variable domain: GAGVSQSPSNKVTEKGKDVELRCDPISGHTALYWYRQSLGQGLEFLIYFQGNSAPDKSGLPSDRFSAERTGGSVSTLTIQRTQQEDSAVYLCASSPNGSGTDTQYFGPGTRLTVL.

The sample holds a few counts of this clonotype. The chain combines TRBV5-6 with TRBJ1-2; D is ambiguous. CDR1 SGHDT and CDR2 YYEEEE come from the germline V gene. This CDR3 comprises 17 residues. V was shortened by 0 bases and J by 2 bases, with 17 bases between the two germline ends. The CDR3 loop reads CASSLELVARRNYGYTF. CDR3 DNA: TGTGCCAGCAGCTTGGAATTAGTCGCGCGGAGAAACTATGGCTACACCTTC.

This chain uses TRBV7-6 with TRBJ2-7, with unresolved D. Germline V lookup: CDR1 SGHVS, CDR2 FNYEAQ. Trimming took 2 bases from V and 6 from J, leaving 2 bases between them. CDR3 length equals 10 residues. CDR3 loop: CASSLFEQYF. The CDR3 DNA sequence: TGTGCCAGCAGCTTATTCGAGCAGTACTTC.

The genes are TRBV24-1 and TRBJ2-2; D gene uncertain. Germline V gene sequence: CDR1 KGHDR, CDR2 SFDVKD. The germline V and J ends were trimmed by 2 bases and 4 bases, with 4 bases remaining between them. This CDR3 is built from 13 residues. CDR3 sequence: CATSDYVTGELFF. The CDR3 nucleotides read TGTGCCACCAGTGATTATGTCACCGGGGAGCTGTTTTTT.

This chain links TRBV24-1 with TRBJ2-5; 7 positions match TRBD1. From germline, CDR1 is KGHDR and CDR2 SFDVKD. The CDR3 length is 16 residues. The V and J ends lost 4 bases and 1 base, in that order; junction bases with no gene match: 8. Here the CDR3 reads CATSDRRQGPQETQYF. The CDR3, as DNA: TGTGCCACCAGTGACCGAAGACAGGGTCCCCAAGAGACCCAGTACTTC.

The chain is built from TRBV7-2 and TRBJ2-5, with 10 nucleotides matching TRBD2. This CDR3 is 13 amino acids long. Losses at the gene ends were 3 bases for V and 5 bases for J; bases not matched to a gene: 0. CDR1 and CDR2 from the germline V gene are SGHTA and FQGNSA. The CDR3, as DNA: TGTGCCAGCAGCTTGACTAGCGGGGAGACCCAGTACTTC. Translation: CASSLTSGETQYF.

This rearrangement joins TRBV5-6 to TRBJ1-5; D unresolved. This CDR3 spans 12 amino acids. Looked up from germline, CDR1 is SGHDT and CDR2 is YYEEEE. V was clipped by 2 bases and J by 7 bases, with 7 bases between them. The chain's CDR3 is CASSFGRQPQHF. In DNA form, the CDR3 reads TGTGCCAGCAGCTTTGGTCGGCAGCCCCAGCATTTT.

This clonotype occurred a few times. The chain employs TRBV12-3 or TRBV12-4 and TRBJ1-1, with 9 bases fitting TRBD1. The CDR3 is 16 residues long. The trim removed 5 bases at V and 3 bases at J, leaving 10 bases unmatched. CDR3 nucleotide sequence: TGTGCCAGCAGTCCCGGGACAGGGTCATCAGACACTGAAGCTTTCTTT. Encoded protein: CASSPGTGSSDTEAFF.

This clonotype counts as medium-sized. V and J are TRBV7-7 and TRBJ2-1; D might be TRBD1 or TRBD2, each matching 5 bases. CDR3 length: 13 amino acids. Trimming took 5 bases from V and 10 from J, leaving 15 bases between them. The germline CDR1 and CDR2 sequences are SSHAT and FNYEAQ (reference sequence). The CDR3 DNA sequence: TGTGCCAGCAGCGCGGAAAGAGGGGAAGAGCAGTTCTTC. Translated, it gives CASSAERGEEQFF.

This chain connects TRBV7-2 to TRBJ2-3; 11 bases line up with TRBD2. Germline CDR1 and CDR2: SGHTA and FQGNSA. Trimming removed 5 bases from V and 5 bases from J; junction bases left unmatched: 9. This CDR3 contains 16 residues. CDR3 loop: CASSPWTSGSEDTQYF. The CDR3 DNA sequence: TGTGCCAGCAGCCCGTGGACTAGCGGGTCGGAAGATACGCAGTATTTT.

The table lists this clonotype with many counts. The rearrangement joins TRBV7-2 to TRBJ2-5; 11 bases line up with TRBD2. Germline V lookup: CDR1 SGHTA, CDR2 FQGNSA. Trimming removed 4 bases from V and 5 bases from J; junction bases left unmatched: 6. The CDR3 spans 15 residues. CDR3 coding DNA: TGTGCCAGCAGCTCCTCAATAGCGGGAGGGGAGACCCAGTACTTC. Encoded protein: CASSSSIAGGETQYF.

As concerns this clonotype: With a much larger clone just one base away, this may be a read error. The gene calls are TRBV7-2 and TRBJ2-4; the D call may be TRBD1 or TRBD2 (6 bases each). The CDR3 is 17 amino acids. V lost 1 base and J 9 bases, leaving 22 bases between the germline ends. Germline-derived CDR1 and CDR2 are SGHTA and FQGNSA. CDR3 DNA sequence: TGTGCCAGCAGCTTAGACTTTGGCACAGGGACTTCTGGCATTCAGTACTTC. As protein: CASSLDFGTGTSGIQYF.

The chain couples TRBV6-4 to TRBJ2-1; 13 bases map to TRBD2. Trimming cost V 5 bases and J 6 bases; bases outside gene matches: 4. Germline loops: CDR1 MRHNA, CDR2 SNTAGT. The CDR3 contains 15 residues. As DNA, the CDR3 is TGTGCCAGCAGTATGCGGACTAGCGGGAGCAATGAGCAGTTCTTC. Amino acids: CASSMRTSGSNEQFF.

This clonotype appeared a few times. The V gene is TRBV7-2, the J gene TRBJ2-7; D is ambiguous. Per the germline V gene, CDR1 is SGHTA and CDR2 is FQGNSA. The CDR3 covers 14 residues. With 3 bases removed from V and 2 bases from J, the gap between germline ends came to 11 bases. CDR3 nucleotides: TGTGCCAGCAGCTTTGATCCGGGCGCCTACGAGCAGTACTTC. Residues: CASSFDPGAYEQYF.

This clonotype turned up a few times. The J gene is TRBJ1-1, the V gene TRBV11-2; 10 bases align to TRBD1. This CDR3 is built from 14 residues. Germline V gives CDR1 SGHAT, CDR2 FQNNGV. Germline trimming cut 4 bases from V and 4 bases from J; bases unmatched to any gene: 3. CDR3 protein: CASSWDRGGTEAFF. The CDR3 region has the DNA TGTGCCAGCAGCTGGGACAGGGGAGGCACTGAAGCTTTCTTT.

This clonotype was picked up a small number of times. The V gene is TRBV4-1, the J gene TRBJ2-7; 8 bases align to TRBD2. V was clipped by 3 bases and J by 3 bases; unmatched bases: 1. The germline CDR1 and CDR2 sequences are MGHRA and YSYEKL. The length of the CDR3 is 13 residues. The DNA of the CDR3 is TGCGCCAGCAGCCAGGGACTAGACTACGAGCAGTACGTC. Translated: CASSQGLDYEQYV.

CDR3 in DNA: TGTGCCAGTACCACGAGAACTGCCTACAATGAGCAGTTCTTC. Its translation is CASTTRTAYNEQFF. The V gene is TRBV19, the J gene TRBJ2-1; unclear D gene. This CDR3 spans 14 amino acids. V was trimmed by 7 bases and J by 2 bases, leaving 12 bases between them. The V gene's germline CDR1 is LNHDA and CDR2 SQIVND (reference sequence). The variable domain in full, with the rest retrieved from reference TRBV19 and TRBJ2-1, is DGGITQSPKYLFRKEGQNVTLSCEQNLNHDAMYWYRQDPGQGLRLIYYSQIVNDFQKGDIAEGYSVSREKKESFPLTVTSAQKNPTAFYLCASTTRTAYNEQFFGPGTRLTVL.

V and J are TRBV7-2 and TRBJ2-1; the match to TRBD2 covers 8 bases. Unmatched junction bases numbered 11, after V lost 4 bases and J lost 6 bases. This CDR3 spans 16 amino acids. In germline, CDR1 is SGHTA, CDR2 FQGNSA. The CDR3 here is CASSSGGGAGGNEQFF. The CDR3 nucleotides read TGTGCCAGCAGCTCGGGGGGAGGGGCGGGGGGCAATGAGCAGTTCTTC.

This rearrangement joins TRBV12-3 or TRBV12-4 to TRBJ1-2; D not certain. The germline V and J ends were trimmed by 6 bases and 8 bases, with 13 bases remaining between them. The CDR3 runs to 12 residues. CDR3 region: CASSFGSTGYTF. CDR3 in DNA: TGTGCCAGCAGCTTTGGATCTACCGGCTACACCTTC.

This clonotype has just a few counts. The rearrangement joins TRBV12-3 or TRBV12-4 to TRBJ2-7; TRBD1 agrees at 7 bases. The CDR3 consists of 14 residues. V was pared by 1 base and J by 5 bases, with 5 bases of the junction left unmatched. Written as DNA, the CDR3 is TGTGCCAGCAGTTTAGGAGGGGGCCTCAACGAGCAGTACTTC. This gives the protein CASSLGGGLNEQYF.

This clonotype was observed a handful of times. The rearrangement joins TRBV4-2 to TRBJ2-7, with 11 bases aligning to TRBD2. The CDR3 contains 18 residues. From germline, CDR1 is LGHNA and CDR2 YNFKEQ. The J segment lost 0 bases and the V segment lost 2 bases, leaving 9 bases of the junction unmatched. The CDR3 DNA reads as TGTGCCAGCAGCCAATTCCAAGGACTAGCGGGCAGCTCCTACGAGCAGTACTTC. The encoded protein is CASSQFQGLAGSSYEQYF.

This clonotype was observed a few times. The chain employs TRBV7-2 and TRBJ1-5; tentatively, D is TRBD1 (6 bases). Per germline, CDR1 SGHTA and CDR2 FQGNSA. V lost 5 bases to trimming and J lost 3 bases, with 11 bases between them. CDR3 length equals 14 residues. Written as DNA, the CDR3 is TGTGCCAGCAGCCAGCGGACAGCCAATCAGCCCCAGCATTTT. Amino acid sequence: CASSQRTANQPQHF.

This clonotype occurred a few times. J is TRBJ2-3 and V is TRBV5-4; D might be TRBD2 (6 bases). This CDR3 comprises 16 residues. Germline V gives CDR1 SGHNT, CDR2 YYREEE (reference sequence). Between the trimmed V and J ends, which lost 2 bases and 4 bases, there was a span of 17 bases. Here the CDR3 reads CASSFGGTGVADTQYF. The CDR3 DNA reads TGTGCCAGCAGCTTCGGGGGAACGGGAGTGGCAGATACGCAGTATTTT.

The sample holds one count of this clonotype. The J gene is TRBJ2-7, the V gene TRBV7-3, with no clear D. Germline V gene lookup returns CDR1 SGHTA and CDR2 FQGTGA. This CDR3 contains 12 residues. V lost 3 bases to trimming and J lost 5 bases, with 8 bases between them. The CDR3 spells CASSLQSHEQYV. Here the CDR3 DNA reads TGTGCCAGCAGCTTGCAGTCTCACGAGCAGTACGTC.

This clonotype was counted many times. CDR3 DNA: TGTGCCAGCAGGCTCGGACTAGCGGGAGGGAATGAGCAGTTCTTC. This codes for CASRLGLAGGNEQFF. The chain links TRBV6-2 or TRBV6-3 to TRBJ2-1; TRBD2 agrees at 15 bases. J was trimmed by 7 bases and V by 6 bases; bases with no gene match: 4. There are 15 residues in the CDR3. Germline CDR1 MNHEY, CDR2 SVGEGT.

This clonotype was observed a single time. CDR3 region: CSAKPGATEAFF. The CDR3 DNA follows: TGCAGTGCTAAGCCAGGGGCCACTGAAGCTTTCTTT. V and J are TRBV20-1 and TRBJ1-1; TRBD1 is a possible D gene (6 bases). This CDR3 region has 12 residues. Trimming took 4 bases from V and 4 from J, leaving 10 bases between them. Germline V CDR1 and CDR2: DFQATT, SNEGSKA (reference sequence).

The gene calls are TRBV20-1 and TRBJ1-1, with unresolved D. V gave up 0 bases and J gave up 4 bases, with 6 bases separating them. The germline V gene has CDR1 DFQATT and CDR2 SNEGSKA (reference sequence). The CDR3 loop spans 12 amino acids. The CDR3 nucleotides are TGCAGTGCTAGAGATCTGGTCACTGAAGCTTTCTTT. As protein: CSARDLVTEAFF.

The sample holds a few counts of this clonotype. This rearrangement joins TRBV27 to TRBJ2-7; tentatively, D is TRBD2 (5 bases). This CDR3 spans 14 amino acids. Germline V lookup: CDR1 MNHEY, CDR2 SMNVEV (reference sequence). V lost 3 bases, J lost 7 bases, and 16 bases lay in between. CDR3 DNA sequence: TGTGCCAGCAGTTTCCGGGAAAGGGCCGCGGAGCAGTACTTC. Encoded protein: CASSFRERAAEQYF.

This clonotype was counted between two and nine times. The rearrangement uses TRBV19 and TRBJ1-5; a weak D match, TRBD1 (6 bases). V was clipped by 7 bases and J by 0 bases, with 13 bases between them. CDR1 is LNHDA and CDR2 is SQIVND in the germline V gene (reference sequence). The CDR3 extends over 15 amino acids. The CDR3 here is CASTLDSYSNQPQHF. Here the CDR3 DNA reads TGTGCCAGTACCTTGGACAGTTATAGCAATCAGCCCCAGCATTTT.

The CDR3 loop reads CASSPAADRGGTEAFF. The CDR3 DNA is TGTGCCAGTAGTCCAGCGGCGGACAGGGGAGGTACTGAAGCTTTCTTT. The chain links TRBV19 to TRBJ1-1; 9 nucleotides match TRBD1. The CDR3 is 16 amino acids. CDR1 is LNHDA, CDR2 SQIVND, per germline (reference sequence). With 5 bases clipped from V and 5 bases from J, the junction kept 12 bases outside the gene matches.